Following are 18 T cell receptor beta chains from one sample sequenced in a study of blood T cell repertoires in COVID-19. The protocol was immunoSEQ multiplex PCR, while the TCRdb copy is restricted to in-frame clones and leaves out a portion. The sample has roughly 120,000 clones, 88% seen once; the top ten hold 3% to 3.5%. The specimen sequenced was peripheral blood. The receptor source for this set is a woman in her forties or fifties with acute or convalescent COVID-19.

The chain employs TRBV5-6 and TRBJ2-7, with D perhaps TRBD2 (6 bases). The germline gives CDR1 SGHDT, CDR2 YYEEEE. This CDR3 has 14 residues. With 2 bases removed from V and 2 bases from J, the gap between germline ends came to 11 bases. CDR3 sequence (DNA): TGTGCCAGCAGCTTAGGGACTTACACCTACGAGCAGTACTTC. Translation gives CASSLGTYTYEQYF.

The chain links TRBV19 to TRBJ2-3, with TRBD2 identical over 15 bases. Germline trimming cut 6 bases from V and 2 bases from J; bases unmatched to any gene: 15. The germline V gene has CDR1 LNHDA and CDR2 SQIVND (reference sequence). The CDR3 runs to 20 residues. The CDR3 sequence is CASRGGLAGGLASVTDTQYF. The CDR3 DNA sequence: TGTGCCAGTAGGGGAGGACTAGCGGGAGGGCTGGCCTCCGTCACAGATACGCAGTATTTT.

The chain joins TRBV6-6 to TRBJ1-5; the D is unclear. The CDR3 loop spans 12 amino acids. With 3 bases removed from V and 6 bases from J, the gap between germline ends came to 6 bases. Germline-derived CDR1 and CDR2 are MNHNY and SVGAGI (reference sequence). Here the CDR3 DNA reads TGTGCCAGCAGTTATACATTTCAGCCCCAGCATTTT. Encoded protein: CASSYTFQPQHF.

V usage is TRBV6-5 and J usage is TRBJ2-2; TRBD2 is a possible D gene (6 bases). V lost 6 bases and J lost 2, with 13 bases in between. The germline V gene encodes CDR1 MNHEY and CDR2 SVGAGI. This CDR3 has 15 residues. The CDR3 DNA follows: TGTGCCAGCAGCGACCGGGACTTAAACACCGGGGAGCTGTTTTTT. Translated, it gives CASSDRDLNTGELFF.

Concerning this clone: The sample carries other DNA sequences with the same CDR3. J is TRBJ2-5 and V is TRBV5-1; 16 bases are shared with TRBD2. The CDR3 is made up of 16 amino acids. J lost 2 bases, V lost 4 bases, and 2 bases had no gene match. The germline V gene encodes CDR1 SGHRS and CDR2 YFSETQ. The DNA of the CDR3 is TGCGCCAGCAGCAGGGGACTAGCGGGAGGGCAAGAGACCCAGTACTTC. It codes for CASSRGLAGGQETQYF.

This chain connects TRBV5-1 to TRBJ2-1; TRBD2 aligns across 14 bases. The CDR3 contains 16 residues. The germline gives CDR1 SGHRS, CDR2 YFSETQ. With 5 bases clipped from V and 7 bases from J, the junction kept 8 bases outside the gene matches. CDR3 sequence (DNA): TGCGCCAGCAGAAGGGGACTAGCGGGAGCCAATAATGAGCAGTTCTTC. Its translation: CASRRGLAGANNEQFF.

This clone appeared a few times. The rearrangement joins TRBV27 to TRBJ1-1; 9 bases map to TRBD1. The V segment lost 4 bases and the J segment 3 bases; nucleotides outside the gene matches: 0. This CDR3 spans 13 amino acids. Germline-derived CDR1 and CDR2 are MNHEY and SMNVEV (reference sequence). Here the CDR3 reads CASSWTGDTEAFF. As DNA, the CDR3 is TGTGCCAGCAGTTGGACAGGGGACACTGAAGCTTTCTTT.

The chain combines TRBV6-6 with TRBJ1-1; tentative D call: TRBD1 (6 bases). The CDR3 has 16 amino acids. Germline V gene sequence: CDR1 MNHNY, CDR2 SVGAGI (reference sequence). V lost 5 bases and J 2 bases, leaving 18 bases between the germline ends. The CDR3 nucleotides are TGTGCCAGCAGTGGGCAACTACCGGGACACAACACTGAAGCTTTCTTT. Translating gives CASSGQLPGHNTEAFF.

The chain has TRBV27 and TRBJ1-2; D perhaps matches TRBD1 (5 bases). V was clipped by 5 bases and J by 4 bases, with 14 bases between them. In germline, CDR1 is MNHEY, CDR2 SMNVEV (reference sequence). CDR3 length: 14 residues. In nucleotides, the CDR3 is TGTGCCAGCAGTAATTCTGGGGCCCTCTATGGCTACACCTTC. Amino acids: CASSNSGALYGYTF.

The V gene is TRBV3-1 (or the pseudogene TRBV3-2), the J gene TRBJ2-2; 10 bases map to TRBD1. The CDR3 totals 17 residues. The V gene end was trimmed by 1 base and the J gene end by 0 bases; junction bases not matched to a gene: 2. Per germline, CDR1 LGHDT and CDR2 YNNKEL (reference sequence). The CDR3 protein is CASSQGTGGPNTGELFF. The CDR3 coding sequence is TGTGCCAGCAGCCAAGGGACAGGGGGTCCGAACACCGGGGAGCTGTTTTTT.

In DNA, the CDR3 is TGTGCCAGCAGTTTATCGCGAAGAGATAATGAAAAACTGTTTTTT. Its translation: CASSLSRRDNEKLFF. The chain has TRBV27 and TRBJ1-4; no clear D. Trimming pared 0 bases from V and 4 bases from J, leaving 9 bases between. The CDR3 extends over 15 amino acids. Looked up from germline, CDR1 is MNHEY and CDR2 is SMNVEV (reference sequence).

The CDR3 DNA reads TGCGCCAGCAGCTTGGGGATTGCAGGGGCACTGTTTTTT. Amino acids: CASSLGIAGALFF. This chain uses TRBV5-1 with TRBJ1-4; D is perhaps TRBD1 (6 bases). The CDR3 length is 13 residues. V gave up 0 bases and J gave up 13 bases, with 13 bases separating them. Per germline, CDR1 SGHRS and CDR2 YFSETQ.

This chain links TRBV2 with TRBJ2-7; tentative D call: TRBD2 (5 bases). Germline CDR1 SNHLY, CDR2 FYNNEI. The CDR3 spans 14 residues. Trimming removed 1 base at V and 4 bases at J, with 11 bases between. As DNA, the CDR3 is TGTGCCAGCAGTGAAGGGACGGGGAGATACGAGCAGTACTTC. Translated: CASSEGTGRYEQYF.

This clone was seen once. The chain is built from TRBV6-1 and TRBJ1-6; D remains ambiguous. The ends were cut back, 2 bases at V and 3 bases at J, with 14 bases in the middle. Per the germline V gene, CDR1 is MNHNS and CDR2 is SASEGT. CDR3 length: 17 residues. The CDR3 sequence is CASSEFGVAVYNSPLHF. The DNA for the CDR3 is TGTGCCAGCAGTGAATTCGGGGTGGCAGTCTATAATTCACCCCTCCACTTT.

The chain joins TRBV28 to TRBJ1-4, with D unresolved. Trimming pared 3 bases from V and 1 base from J, leaving 6 bases between. This CDR3 comprises 14 residues. Looked up from germline, CDR1 is MDHEN and CDR2 is SYDVKM. The CDR3 is CASSLVRTNEKLFF. Here the CDR3 DNA reads TGTGCCAGCAGTTTGGTCAGAACTAATGAAAAACTGTTTTTT. Supplemented by reference TRBV28 and TRBJ1-4, the full variable domain reads DVKVTQSSRYLVKRTGEKVFLECVQDMDHENMFWYRQDPGLGLRLIYFSYDVKMKEKGDIPEGYSVSREKKERFSLILESASTNQTSMYLCASSLVRTNEKLFFGSGTQLSVL.

V and J are TRBV16 and TRBJ1-4; 11 positions match TRBD1. The germline gives CDR1 KGHSY, CDR2 FQNENV. The CDR3 runs 15 residues. Trimming at V came to 3 bases and at J to 10 bases, leaving 7 bases not matched to a gene. CDR3 residues: CASSQSGTGGGKLFF. In DNA, the CDR3 is TGTGCCAGCAGCCAGTCCGGGACAGGGGGAGGAAAACTGTTTTTT.

The gene calls are TRBV18 and TRBJ2-7; TRBD2 is a possible D gene (6 bases). V shed 5 bases and J shed 5 bases, with 16 bases lying between them. This CDR3 is 14 amino acids long. The germline V gene encodes CDR1 KGHSH and CDR2 LQKENI. CDR3 nucleotides: TGTGCCAGCTCAACCTATTTGGGGAGGCACGAGCAGTACTTC. Its protein product is CASSTYLGRHEQYF.

This sequence joins TRBV5-8 and TRBJ1-5, with D tentatively TRBD1 (6 bases). Germline loops: CDR1 SGHTS, CDR2 YDEGEE. This CDR3 contains 18 residues. The germline V and J ends were trimmed by 4 bases and 1 base, with 21 bases remaining between them. The CDR3 DNA follows: TGTGCCAGCAGCCCTGGGGGGGGCGCGGGAGGGAGCAATCAGCCCCAGCATTTT. This gives the protein CASSPGGGAGGSNQPQHF.